These T cell receptor beta chains were read from a single sample in a study of brain T cells in children with intractable seizures. Some clones are missing from TCRdb's copy, which holds only in-frame ones; the method was immunoSEQ multiplex PCR. The data show roughly 80,000 clones, about 93% seen once. The source material was peripheral blood, sampled at surgery. All receptors come from a boy under two years old with tuberous sclerosis and intractable seizures. CDR3s include the opening cysteine and the closing phenylalanine or tryptophan. D genes are given only for firm matches.

d_gene,v_gene,j_gene,CDR3aa
-,TRBV24-1,TRBJ2-2,CATSDLRRGDTGELFF
TRBD1,TRBV10-3,TRBJ1-1,CAISGQGATNTEAFF
-,TRBV4-1,TRBJ1-5,CASSQVRARQPQHF
-,TRBV5-1,TRBJ2-2,CASKFRTMAGELFF
-,TRBV6-1,TRBJ1-1,CASSVYLRDRESEAFF
TRBD2,TRBV15,TRBJ2-5,CATSRAGGETQYF
-,TRBV5-5,TRBJ2-2,CASSLLGSTNTGELFF
TRBD1,TRBV20-1,TRBJ1-5,CSASPTGNQPQHF
-,TRBV6-5,TRBJ1-1,CASNQAGYTEAFF
TRBD2,TRBV4-1,TRBJ2-1,CASSQEEGLAGYNEQFF
-,TRBV27,TRBJ1-1,CASSLRDRYTEAFF
-,TRBV5-8,TRBJ1-3,CASSLSAVRNTIYF
TRBD1,TRBV18,TRBJ2-7,CASSARDRGYEQYF
-,TRBV6-5,TRBJ2-7,CASCPSEGEQYF
-,TRBV12-3/TRBV12-4,TRBJ1-3,CASSFLSGNTIYF
TRBD2,TRBV4-1,TRBJ2-3,CASSQAARGGSTDTQYF
TRBD2,TRBV13,TRBJ2-2,CASSLRRGANTGELFF
-,TRBV5-6,TRBJ2-7,CASSHGEGSYEQYF
-,TRBV12-3/TRBV12-4,TRBJ1-2,CASSNNKYGYTF
-,TRBV19,TRBJ1-2,CASSPRGLRGYYGYTF
TRBD1,TRBV28,TRBJ1-6,CASSLTGAANSPLHF
-,TRBV28,TRBJ1-1,CASSPDRRLNTEAFF
-,TRBV15,TRBJ2-7,CATSSGRKGEQYF
TRBD2,TRBV11-3,TRBJ2-3,CASSFWTSGRRRTDTQYF
TRBD1,TRBV29-1,TRBJ1-1,CSVLQGDNTEAFF
TRBD1,TRBV9,TRBJ1-3,CASSPTLDRGFGNTIYF
TRBD1,TRBV6-5,TRBJ2-7,CASSYARQGSYEQYF
-,TRBV4-2,TRBJ1-1,CASSPKGWGGKTEAFF
TRBD1,TRBV7-9,TRBJ1-2,CASSIGQGAYGYTF
-,TRBV6-5,TRBJ1-6,CASSYLGVLKNSPLHF
-,TRBV9,TRBJ2-7,CASSVVPSYEQYF
-,TRBV13,TRBJ2-7,CASSARGEQYF
-,TRBV7-6,TRBJ2-3,CASSLAVSGADTQYF
-,TRBV6-5,TRBJ1-1,CASSYSRGITEAFF
-,TRBV18,TRBJ1-3,CASSPTLSSSGNTIYF
-,TRBV4-2,TRBJ2-6,CASSQEFLEANVLTF
-,TRBV6-6,TRBJ1-2,CASSKTVPDGGYTF
TRBD1,TRBV28,TRBJ1-2,CASSWDRANTNYGYTF
-,TRBV24-1,TRBJ2-7,CATSERQEQYF
-,TRBV10-2,TRBJ1-5,CASSTWGDWFDSNQPQHF
TRBD2,TRBV7-9,TRBJ2-1,CASTPGTSGGTKQFF
TRBD1,TRBV28,TRBJ1-1,CASSSTGKTTEAFF
-,TRBV5-3,TRBJ2-7,CARSLSRTSSSYEQYF
-,TRBV6-5,TRBJ1-1,CASGVNTEAFF
TRBD1,TRBV7-9,TRBJ1-2,CASSLGQGAFGYTF
-,TRBV5-4,TRBJ1-2,CASSQVRDRPNYGYTF
TRBD1,TRBV11-2,TRBJ2-7,CASSLDETGQALYEQYF